The 25 T cell receptor beta chains reported below all come from one sample, sequenced in a study of Ad26.COV2.S vaccination and SARS-CoV-2 variants. The treatment is: around 19 received Ad26.COV2.S at low or high dose, single or two shots; 5 received placebo; per-sample allocation not given. The study sampled participants on day 63 after the first vaccine or placebo injection. Method: immunoSEQ multiplex PCR; TCRdb's copy keeps in-frame clones and lacks some. The sample includes roughly 420,000 clones, approximately 89% of them seen just once. Sequenced material: peripheral blood, taken in a trial of Ad26.COV2.S vaccine versus placebo. These receptors all come from a person aged 18-60 years who received the Ad26.COV2.S COVID-19 vaccine or a placebo.

This chain links TRBV29-1 with TRBJ1-1; D ambiguous. Trimming pared 1 base from V and 1 base from J, leaving 7 bases between. The CDR3 is made up of 13 amino acids. CDR1 is SQVTM and CDR2 is ANQGSEA in the germline V gene. CDR3: CSVEASQNTEAFF. The CDR3 DNA follows: TGCAGCGTTGAAGCCTCACAGAACACTGAAGCTTTCTTT.

This clone was detected only once. The chain couples TRBV3-1 (or the pseudogene TRBV3-2) to TRBJ2-3, with D possibly matching TRBD1 (5 bases). V gave up 3 bases and J gave up 7 bases, with 11 bases separating them. The CDR3 is 13 residues long. CDR1 is LGHDT and CDR2 is YNNKEL in the germline V gene (reference sequence). The CDR3 is CASSQYQGNTQYF. The CDR3 coding sequence is TGTGCCAGCAGCCAGTACCAGGGAAATACGCAGTATTTT.

The chain couples TRBV7-9 to TRBJ2-5; D gene uncertain. V was shortened by 0 bases and J by 4 bases, with 9 bases between the two germline ends. From germline, CDR1 is SEHNR and CDR2 FQNEAQ (reference sequence). The CDR3 loop spans 14 amino acids. The CDR3, as DNA: TGTGCCAGCAGCTTAGCGGGTGTGATAGAGACCCAGTACTTC. It translates to CASSLAGVIETQYF.

The rearrangement links TRBV27 to TRBJ2-1; a weak D match, TRBD2 (7 bases). V was pared by 0 bases and J by 0 bases, with 9 bases between. The CDR3 has 16 amino acids. Germline V gene sequence: CDR1 MNHEY, CDR2 SMNVEV (reference sequence). The DNA of the CDR3 is TGTGCCAGCAGTTTATCTGCGGGGGCCTCCTACAATGAGCAGTTCTTC. Its protein is CASSLSAGASYNEQFF.

The J gene is TRBJ1-4, the V gene TRBV6-5; no firm D call. Germline lookup yields CDR1 MNHEY and CDR2 SVGAGI. This CDR3 spans 13 amino acids. Trimming took 2 bases from V and 8 from J, leaving 9 bases between them. CDR3 sequence reads: CASSYAQMEKLFF. The CDR3 nucleotides are TGTGCCAGCAGTTACGCCCAGATGGAAAAACTGTTTTTT.

Comment on this clone: One end of the junction fails to match germline, which may point to a read error. This chain uses TRBV6-1 with TRBJ1-4; possibly TRBD1 for D (6 bases). The CDR3 consists of 14 residues. Germline values: CDR1 MNHNS, CDR2 SASEGT. The CDR3 DNA is TGTGCCAGCTGTGAGGGAGGGACAAGTGAAAAACTGTTTTTT. Translated: CASCEGGTSEKLFF.

This sequence joins TRBV6-4 and TRBJ2-3, with D tentatively TRBD2 (6 bases). The CDR3 extends over 11 amino acids. Trimming took off 10 bases at V and 4 bases at J, with 9 bases between the two ends. CDR1 and CDR2 (germline): MRHNA, SNTAGT. CDR3 DNA sequence: TGTGCCACCGGGACTTCAGATACGCAGTATTTT. The encoded protein is CATGTSDTQYF.

The rearrangement uses TRBV5-1 and TRBJ1-5, with D possibly TRBD1 on 6 matching bases. Trimming pared 3 bases from V and 2 bases from J, leaving 21 bases between. This CDR3 is built from 18 residues. Germline CDR1 SGHRS, CDR2 YFSETQ. The CDR3 reads CASSSKKRTVPCNQPQHF. The CDR3 DNA sequence: TGCGCCAGCAGCTCGAAGAAACGGACAGTACCCTGCAATCAGCCCCAGCATTTT.

The chain employs TRBV7-9 and TRBJ1-2, with 7 bases lining up with TRBD1. With V trimmed by 1 base and J by 4 bases, 6 bases remained unmatched. Germline CDR1 SEHNR, CDR2 FQNEAQ (reference sequence). The CDR3 is 15 residues long. The CDR3 here is CASSLVEGAGYGYTF. The CDR3 DNA is TGTGCCAGCAGCTTAGTCGAGGGGGCGGGCTATGGCTACACCTTC.

This clone was found a few times. CDR3 in amino acids: CASSLGTGSYEQYV. The CDR3 bases are TGTGCCAGCAGCTTGGGGACAGGGTCCTACGAGCAGTACGTC. The rearrangement uses TRBV7-8 and TRBJ2-7; 9 bases agree with TRBD1. The CDR3 totals 14 residues. V lost 3 bases and J lost 1; bases outside the gene matches: 1. The germline V gene has CDR1 SGHVS and CDR2 FQNEAQ.

V is TRBV6-6 and J is TRBJ2-7, with D unclear. V lost 4 bases and J lost 1, with 5 bases in between. Germline V gene lookup returns CDR1 MNHNY and CDR2 SVGAGI (reference sequence). The CDR3 runs to 12 residues. The CDR3 spells CASSSDSYEQYF. Written as DNA, the CDR3 is TGTGCCAGCAGTTCAGATTCCTACGAGCAGTACTTC.

V and J are TRBV15 and TRBJ2-1; 12 bases align to TRBD2. V was clipped by 2 bases and J by 9 bases; unmatched bases: 8. In germline, CDR1 is LNHNV, CDR2 YYDKDF (reference sequence). CDR3 length: 16 residues. The CDR3 sequence: CATSRFRTSGNGEQFF. The DNA of the CDR3 is TGTGCCACCAGCAGATTCCGGACTAGCGGGAACGGTGAGCAGTTCTTC.

The chain combines TRBV6-5 with TRBJ1-2; TRBD1 might be the D (6 bases). V shed 6 bases and J shed 2 bases, with 16 bases lying between them. Germline assignment: CDR1 MNHEY and CDR2 SVGAGI. CDR3 length equals 15 residues. CDR3 sequence (DNA): TGTGCCAGCAGCCGCCGGGGGGGGCGGAACTATGGCTACACCTTC. Residues: CASSRRGGRNYGYTF.

This chain links TRBV4-1 with TRBJ2-1, with 12 bases lining up with TRBD2. Germline V gene lookup returns CDR1 MGHRA and CDR2 YSYEKL. The CDR3 consists of 18 residues. J was trimmed by 0 bases and V by 4 bases; bases with no gene match: 7. The CDR3 bases are TGCGCCAGCAGCCGAGGACTAGCGGGACCCAGCTCCTACAATGAGCAGTTCTTC. Translating gives CASSRGLAGPSSYNEQFF.

This chain uses TRBV29-1 with TRBJ2-5; weak D call: TRBD1 (5 bases). Per the germline V gene, CDR1 is SQVTM and CDR2 is ANQGSEA. Trimming cost V 3 bases and J 2 bases, with 13 bases left between them. The CDR3 is 14 residues long. CDR3 sequence reads: CSVDPQGPQETQYF. The CDR3 DNA reads TGCAGCGTTGATCCGCAGGGTCCGCAAGAGACCCAGTACTTC.

V gene TRBV6-2 or TRBV6-3 combines with J gene TRBJ1-1; D gene ambiguous. CDR1 and CDR2 (germline): MNHEY, SVGEGT. V lost 2 bases to trimming and J lost 5 bases, with 9 bases between them. The length of the CDR3 is 13 residues. The CDR3 nucleotides are TGTGCCAGCAGTTACGTGGAGAGGACTGAAGCTTTCTTT. It specifies CASSYVERTEAFF.

The chain uses TRBV24-1 and TRBJ2-1, with TRBD2 matching 7 bases. This CDR3 is 15 amino acids long. V dropped 3 bases and J dropped 4; count of bases not matched to a gene: 5. Germline V gene data show CDR1 as KGHDR and CDR2 as SFDVKD. This CDR3 is CATSDLFGGYNEQFF. Written as DNA, the CDR3 is TGTGCCACCAGTGATCTTTTCGGGGGGTACAATGAGCAGTTCTTC.

V usage is TRBV5-8 and J usage is TRBJ1-5; TRBD1 matches 10 bases. Germline V lookup: CDR1 SGHTS, CDR2 YDEGEE. The junction had 4 bases not matched to a gene; V was cut back by 3 bases and J by 4 bases. The CDR3 has 15 residues. This chain's CDR3 is CASSSRTGGNQPQHF. Written as DNA, the CDR3 is TGTGCCAGCAGCTCGCGGACAGGGGGGAATCAGCCCCAGCATTTT.

This chain joins TRBV7-9 and TRBJ2-1; the match to TRBD2 covers 8 bases. Germline assignment: CDR1 SEHNR and CDR2 FQNEAQ (reference sequence). Trimming cost V 5 bases and J 7 bases; bases outside gene matches: 10. The CDR3 sequence is 15 residues long. This CDR3 is CASSPRGAGGNEQFF. DNA for the CDR3: TGTGCCAGCAGCCCTCGGGGGGCGGGGGGTAATGAGCAGTTCTTC.

The J gene is TRBJ2-5, the V gene TRBV4-2; weak D call: TRBD1 (5 bases). V was cut by 6 bases and J by 2 bases, with 13 bases left in between. The germline V gene has CDR1 LGHNA and CDR2 YNFKEQ. This CDR3 has 14 amino acids. The CDR3 DNA sequence: TGTGCCAGCAGTAGGGGCAGAACTCAAGAGACCCAGTACTTC. Its translation: CASSRGRTQETQYF.

The V call is TRBV12-3 or TRBV12-4, the J call TRBJ1-2; possible D gene TRBD1, 5 bases. With 5 bases removed from V and 4 bases from J, the gap between germline ends came to 8 bases. The CDR3 has 12 residues. CDR3 in amino acids: CASSAGLYGYTF. In DNA form, the CDR3 reads TGTGCCAGCAGTGCGGGACTCTATGGCTACACCTTC.

This rearrangement joins TRBV7-3 to TRBJ2-1; 9 bases agree with TRBD1. The CDR3 has 15 residues. Germline trimming cut 3 bases from V and 7 bases from J; bases unmatched to any gene: 7. Germline V gives CDR1 SGHTA, CDR2 FQGTGA. CDR3 bases: TGTGCCAGCAGCTTGACAGGGACAGGGTGGAATGAGCAGTTCTTC. Protein sequence: CASSLTGTGWNEQFF.

This clone occurred once. V usage is TRBV18 and J usage is TRBJ2-3, with 7 bases identical to TRBD1. CDR3 length equals 13 residues. V dropped 5 bases and J dropped 4; count of bases not matched to a gene: 3. In germline, CDR1 is KGHSH, CDR2 LQKENI. The CDR3 bases are TGTGCCAGCTCAACACAGGGGCCAGATACGCAGTATTTT. As protein: CASSTQGPDTQYF.

The chain joins TRBV6-1 to TRBJ2-3; D perhaps matches TRBD2 (5 bases). The CDR3 runs 16 residues. V lost 1 base and J 1 base, leaving 12 bases between the germline ends. The germline V gene encodes CDR1 MNHNS and CDR2 SASEGT. The chain's CDR3 is CASSEGTGYGTDTQYF. CDR3 nucleotide sequence: TGTGCCAGCAGTGAAGGAACGGGGTACGGCACAGATACGCAGTATTTT.

The genes are TRBV12-3 or TRBV12-4 and TRBJ2-2; D is uncertain. This CDR3 spans 11 amino acids. Trimming removed 7 bases at V and 3 bases at J, with 3 bases between. DNA for the CDR3: TGTGCCAGCACCCACACCGGGGAGCTGTTTTTT. Translation gives CASTHTGELFF.